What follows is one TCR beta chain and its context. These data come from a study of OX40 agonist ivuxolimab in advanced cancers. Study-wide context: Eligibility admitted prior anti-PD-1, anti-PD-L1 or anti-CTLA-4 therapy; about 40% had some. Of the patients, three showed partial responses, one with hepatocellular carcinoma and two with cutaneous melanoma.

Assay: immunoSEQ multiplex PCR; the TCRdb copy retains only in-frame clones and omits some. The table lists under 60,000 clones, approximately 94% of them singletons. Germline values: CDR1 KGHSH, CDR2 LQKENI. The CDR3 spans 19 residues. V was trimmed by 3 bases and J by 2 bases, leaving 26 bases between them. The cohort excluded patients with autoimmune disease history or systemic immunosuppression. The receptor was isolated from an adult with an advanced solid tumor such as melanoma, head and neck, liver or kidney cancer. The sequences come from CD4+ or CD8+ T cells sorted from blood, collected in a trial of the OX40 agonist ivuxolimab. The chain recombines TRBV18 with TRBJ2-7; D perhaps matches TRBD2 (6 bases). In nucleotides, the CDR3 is TGTGCCAGCTCACCCCTAGCTCTGGCGGGATCCCACCTTCCCTACGAGCAGTACTTC. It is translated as CASSPLALAGSHLPYEQYF.